These 4 T cell receptor beta chains came from one sample sequenced in a study of blood T cell repertoires in COVID-19. Here immunoSEQ multiplex PCR was the method, and the copy in TCRdb shows in-frame clones only, minus some. The sample holds under 200,000 clones, under 90% seen once. The sequenced sample was PBMCs or T cells enriched from blood (not recorded which). The receptors come from a man aged 55 to 69 who had recovered from COVID-19.

The rearrangement links TRBV6-5 to TRBJ2-1; 10 bases match TRBD2. The length of the CDR3 is 11 residues. Trimming removed 11 bases from V and 7 bases from J; junction bases left unmatched: 2. CDR1 is MNHEY and CDR2 is SVGAGI in the germline V gene. CDR3 loop: CAEREGNEQFF. CDR3 coding DNA: TGTGCCGAGCGGGAGGGAAATGAGCAGTTCTTC.

The chain employs TRBV12-3 or TRBV12-4 and TRBJ2-2; D gene uncertain. Trimming left V 4 bases short and J 6 bases short, with 3 bases between. The CDR3 runs to 11 residues. DNA of the CDR3: TGTGCCAGCAGTTCCGCCGGGGAGCTGTTTTTT. It codes for CASSSAGELFF.

The V and J genes are TRBV2 and TRBJ2-1; D is possibly TRBD1 (5 bases). Trimming took 3 bases from V and 3 from J, leaving 9 bases between them. This CDR3 region has 14 residues. Germline CDR1 and CDR2: SNHLY and FYNNEI. This CDR3 reads CASSELTDYNEQFF. CDR3 in DNA: TGTGCCAGCAGTGAGTTGACAGACTACAATGAGCAGTTCTTC.

A single count supports this clone. This chain joins TRBV29-1 and TRBJ1-3; D is perhaps TRBD1 (6 bases). Germline CDR1 and CDR2: SQVTM and ANQGSEA. V was trimmed by 6 bases and J by 15 bases, leaving 18 bases between them. The CDR3 consists of 11 residues. CDR3 protein: CSVKEGVPQYF. DNA for the CDR3: TGCAGCGTAAAAGAGGGGGTGCCTCAATATTTT.